This T cell receptor (beta chain) was sequenced for a study of vaccination and CD4 T cells after COVID-19. Looking at the study overall: For post-vaccine samples, collection took place a median roughly 72 days after dose two, ranging from 14 to 241.

Study-wide findings and caveats: The study found that a median approximately 86% of reactive clones in convalescent patients appeared only post-vaccination. A nonsignificant rise from approximately 21 to 38 was seen in the median number of SARS-CoV-2-reactive clonotypes.

Treatment noted: roughly 10-day PBMC culture with coronavirus spike peptide pools or control peptides (ViraFEST assay). The CDR3 has 13 amino acids. The V and J ends lost 5 bases and 10 bases, in that order; junction bases with no gene match: 5. Germline V lookup: CDR1 DFQATT, CDR2 SNEGSKA (reference sequence). Points on this clonotype: Its antigen remains unidentified.

CD4+ T cells that had been cultured provided DNA sequenced with the Oncomine TCR Beta short-read assay. TCRdb recomputed calls from the PCR reads with MiXCR, one row per CDR3 protein. This sample carries 10,000 to 15,000 distinct CDR3 sequences, 62% of them seen once, and the ten largest clones take about 12%. The receptor comes from a human donor who had recovered from COVID-19. Sequencing used CD4+ T cells from blood, cultured in vitro. J is TRBJ2-1 and V is TRBV20-1, with TRBD2 matching 13 bases. The CDR3 DNA reads as TGCAGTGCTCGGACTAGCGGGAGCCGAGAGCAGTTCTTC. Translated: CSARTSGSREQFF.